Below, 26 T cell receptor beta chains from the same sample are listed, as sequenced in a study of blood T cell repertoires in COVID-19. Profiling relied on immunoSEQ multiplex PCR, and the TCRdb table lists in-frame clones only, not all of them. The data contain about 360,000 clones, 70% to 90% of them singletons. What was sequenced was peripheral blood. These receptors originate from a human donor in a cohort sampled during active COVID-19.

Many counts were recorded for this clone. This chain joins TRBV5-1 and TRBJ2-7; 7 nucleotides align to TRBD2. Germline V CDR1 and CDR2: SGHRS, YFSETQ. Trimming removed 3 bases from V and 3 bases from J; junction bases left unmatched: 15. The CDR3 totals 17 residues. The CDR3 nucleotides read TGCGCCAGCAGCTCCCGCGTGTCCGCGGGGGTTATCTACGAGCAGTACTTC. Protein: CASSSRVSAGVIYEQYF.

The rearrangement uses TRBV19 and TRBJ2-1; 10 positions match TRBD2. The CDR3 consists of 16 residues. Germline V gene lookup returns CDR1 LNHDA and CDR2 SQIVND (reference sequence). V lost 1 base and J lost 4; bases outside the gene matches: 4. In DNA, the CDR3 is TGTGCCAGTAGTATAGGGGGTAGCGGGAGGTACAATGAGCAGTTCTTC. This encodes CASSIGGSGRYNEQFF. The full variable domain, completed using reference TRBV19 and TRBJ2-1, is DGGITQSPKYLFRKEGQNVTLSCEQNLNHDAMYWYRQDPGQGLRLIYYSQIVNDFQKGDIAEGYSVSREKKESFPLTVTSAQKNPTAFYLCASSIGGSGRYNEQFFGPGTRLTVL.

The CDR3 region is CASSYVDRGLIYGYTF. DNA of the CDR3: TGTGCCAGCAGTTACGTGGACAGGGGGCTGATATATGGCTACACCTTC. The chain combines TRBV6-5 with TRBJ1-2; 11 nucleotides match TRBD1. V was pared by 2 bases and J by 5 bases, with 7 bases of the junction left unmatched. Germline CDR1 MNHEY, CDR2 SVGAGI. The CDR3 runs to 16 residues.

The chain carries TRBV10-3 and TRBJ1-3; 8 bases match TRBD1. V lost 11 bases, J lost 0 bases, and 6 bases stayed unmatched. The CDR3 extends over 14 amino acids. Looked up from germline, CDR1 is ENHRY and CDR2 is SYGVKD. The CDR3 spells CAGQGHSSGNTIYF. CDR3 in DNA: TGTGCCGGACAGGGACACTCCTCTGGAAACACCATATATTTT.

V and J are TRBV2 and TRBJ2-3; D call uncertain. The germline gives CDR1 SNHLY, CDR2 FYNNEI. V lost 6 bases to trimming and J lost 2 bases, with 18 bases between them. The CDR3 loop spans 16 amino acids. CDR3 DNA sequence: TGTGCCAGCAGCGCACCGGGTATCTTCGCCACAGATACGCAGTATTTT. This codes for CASSAPGIFATDTQYF.

The rearrangement uses TRBV11-2 and TRBJ2-1, with 8 positions matching TRBD2. V was clipped by 7 bases and J by 7 bases; unmatched bases: 9. Germline V gives CDR1 SGHAT, CDR2 FQNNGV. CDR3 length equals 14 residues. DNA of the CDR3: TGTGCCAGCAACGTAGCGGGGAGGATGAATGAGCAGTTCTTC. Encoded protein: CASNVAGRMNEQFF.

This clone was observed a few times. The chain uses TRBV6-2 or TRBV6-3 and TRBJ2-1; unclear D gene. Per the germline V gene, CDR1 is MNHEY and CDR2 is SVGEGT. Trimming removed 5 bases from V and 5 bases from J, with 13 bases in between. This CDR3 contains 14 residues. The CDR3: CASSTRFLDNEQFF. The CDR3 DNA sequence: TGTGCCAGCAGTACCAGGTTCCTGGACAATGAGCAGTTCTTC.

The gene calls are TRBV7-8 and TRBJ2-7; 7 bases are shared with TRBD2. The CDR3 extends over 14 amino acids. The germline gives CDR1 SGHVS, CDR2 FQNEAQ. The J segment lost 2 bases and the V segment lost 1 base, leaving 2 bases of the junction unmatched. In DNA, the CDR3 is TGTGCCAGCAGCTTAGGCGGGAGTACCTACGAGCAGTACTTC. The encoded protein is CASSLGGSTYEQYF.

This chain connects TRBV18 to TRBJ2-2; a weak D match, TRBD1 (5 bases). The germline CDR1 and CDR2 sequences are KGHSH and LQKENI. With 3 bases removed from V and 6 bases from J, the gap between germline ends came to 14 bases. This CDR3 comprises 15 residues. Written as DNA, the CDR3 is TGTGCCAGCTCACCTAGTATTCAGGGTGCCGGGGAGCTGTTTTTT. Translation gives CASSPSIQGAGELFF.

The chain employs TRBV5-1 and TRBJ2-5, with D possibly being TRBD1 (6 bases). The CDR3 has 14 amino acids. Trimming shortened V by 2 bases and J by 5 bases, and 13 bases separated the two germline ends. Germline lookup yields CDR1 SGHRS and CDR2 YFSETQ. CDR3: CASSFGSGEETQYF. The DNA for the CDR3 is TGCGCCAGCAGCTTCGGGTCAGGGGAGGAGACCCAGTACTTC.

The V and J genes are TRBV6-1 and TRBJ1-2; 8 nucleotides match TRBD1. With 3 bases clipped from V and 8 bases from J, the junction kept 14 bases outside the gene matches. This CDR3 region has 16 residues. Germline V gives CDR1 MNHNS, CDR2 SASEGT. The CDR3 nucleotides read TGTGCCAGCAGTGAGGGCAGGGGGCGCTTAGTCTGGGGCTACACCTTC. Translating it yields CASSEGRGRLVWGYTF.

V and J are TRBV11-2 and TRBJ2-7, with 7 bases that match TRBD1. CDR3 length: 15 amino acids. The V segment lost 5 bases and the J segment 2 bases; nucleotides outside the gene matches: 9. Germline V gene sequence: CDR1 SGHAT, CDR2 FQNNGV. CDR3 in amino acids: CASSPGSTGAYEQYF. For the CDR3, the DNA is TGTGCCAGCAGCCCAGGGTCCACAGGGGCCTACGAGCAGTACTTC.

This rearrangement joins TRBV5-1 to TRBJ2-2; weak D call: TRBD1 (6 bases). There are 15 residues in the CDR3. From germline, CDR1 is SGHRS and CDR2 YFSETQ. Trimming left V 4 bases short and J 4 bases short, with 14 bases between. CDR3 DNA sequence: TGCGCCAGCAGCGACCTCAGGGGCGGCACCGGGGAGCTGTTTTTT. This translates into CASSDLRGGTGELFF.

V gene TRBV7-2 combines with J gene TRBJ1-2; maybe TRBD1 (6 bases). Trimming removed 6 bases from V and 2 bases from J, with 13 bases in between. This CDR3 is 14 amino acids long. The germline CDR1 and CDR2 sequences are SGHTA and FQGNSA. The DNA of the CDR3 is TGTGCCAGCAGTCCGAAAACAGGGAACTATGGCTACACCTTC. Amino acid sequence: CASSPKTGNYGYTF.

The chain links TRBV28 to TRBJ2-3; D perhaps matches TRBD1 (6 bases). Germline V gene sequence: CDR1 MDHEN, CDR2 SYDVKM. The CDR3 has 16 amino acids. Trimming took 3 bases from V and 2 from J, leaving 15 bases between them. The CDR3 region is CASSFITGSDTDTQYF. CDR3 coding DNA: TGTGCCAGCAGTTTCATCACAGGGTCGGACACAGATACGCAGTATTTT.

The chain combines TRBV4-1 with TRBJ2-2, with 14 bases fitting TRBD2. The CDR3 runs to 16 residues. After removal of 4 bases from V and 6 bases from J, the junction contained 4 bases not matched to a gene. Germline lookup yields CDR1 MGHRA and CDR2 YSYEKL. CDR3 DNA sequence: TGCGCCAGCAGCCGAGGGACTAGCGGGAGATCCGGGGAGCTGTTTTTT. Protein: CASSRGTSGRSGELFF.

This clone was counted a single time. The chain is built from TRBV6-5 and TRBJ2-7, with D perhaps TRBD2 (7 bases). Trimming removed 6 bases from V and 3 bases from J, with 15 bases in between. CDR1 and CDR2 from the germline V gene are MNHEY and SVGAGI. There are 14 residues in the CDR3. The CDR3 here is CASSRRGGGYEQYF. The CDR3 DNA follows: TGTGCCAGCAGCCGTCGCGGGGGCGGCTACGAGCAGTACTTC.

J is TRBJ2-7 and V is TRBV12-5; 10 positions agree with TRBD2. Trimming removed 3 bases from V and 2 bases from J; junction bases left unmatched: 13. CDR3 length: 18 residues. The germline gives CDR1 LGHNT, CDR2 FRNRAP. The CDR3 nucleotides are TGTGCTAGTGGTTTTTCCGAGGGGCTAGCGGGAGCCCCCTACGAGCAGTACTTC. Protein product: CASGFSEGLAGAPYEQYF.

This clone was detected once. This rearrangement joins TRBV30 to TRBJ2-5, with D tentatively TRBD2 (6 bases). Per the germline V gene, CDR1 is GTSNPN and CDR2 is SVGIG (reference sequence). This CDR3 contains 15 residues. Trimming took 0 bases from V and 5 from J, leaving 16 bases between them. The CDR3 is CAWSVGGMRVETQYF. The DNA of the CDR3 is TGTGCCTGGAGTGTTGGGGGGATGAGGGTGGAGACCCAGTACTTC.

This chain links TRBV5-1 with TRBJ2-3; the match to TRBD2 covers 13 bases. This CDR3 region has 16 residues. V lost 6 bases, J lost 3 bases, and 7 bases stayed unmatched. Germline V gene sequence: CDR1 SGHRS, CDR2 YFSETQ. CDR3 DNA: TGCGCCAGCATGATTACGGGACTAGCGGGGACAGATACGCAGTATTTT. Protein product: CASMITGLAGTDTQYF. Filled out from reference TRBV5-1 and TRBJ2-3, the complete variable domain reads KAGVTQTPRYLIKTRGQQVTLSCSPISGHRSVSWYQQTPGQGLQFLFEYFSETQRNKGNFPGRFSGRQFSNSRSEMNVSTLELGDSALYLCASMITGLAGTDTQYFGPGTRLTVL.

V gene TRBV13 combines with J gene TRBJ1-6; D unresolved. V was shortened by 1 base and J by 8 bases, with 6 bases between the two germline ends. This CDR3 is built from 13 residues. Germline-derived CDR1 and CDR2 are PRHDT and FYEKMQ (reference sequence). In DNA form, the CDR3 reads TGTGCCAGCAGCTTAGTTCGGGATTCACCCCTCCACTTT. Amino acid sequence: CASSLVRDSPLHF.

The chain recombines TRBV7-9 with TRBJ2-7, with D possibly being TRBD1 (5 bases). Germline V gene lookup returns CDR1 SEHNR and CDR2 FQNEAQ (reference sequence). This CDR3 contains 14 residues. The V and J ends lost 3 bases and 7 bases respectively, with 16 bases between them. As DNA, the CDR3 is TGTGCCAGCAGCTTTAGGGGTATGGGGATTGAGCAGTACTTC. Protein: CASSFRGMGIEQYF.

The chain joins TRBV7-2 to TRBJ2-5, with 7 bases fitting TRBD2. CDR1 and CDR2 from the germline V gene are SGHTA and FQGNSA. The CDR3 covers 12 residues. V gave up 5 bases and J gave up 7 bases; unmatched junction bases: 4. CDR3 DNA: TGTGCCAGCAGCCCCTTAGCGGGGACCCAGTACTTC. Translation gives CASSPLAGTQYF.

The chain links TRBV15 to TRBJ1-3; D ambiguous. This CDR3 region has 15 residues. Germline CDR1 LNHNV, CDR2 YYDKDF (reference sequence). The ends were cut back, 0 bases at V and 4 bases at J, with 10 bases in the middle. CDR3 DNA sequence: TGTGCCACCAGCAGAGATTTGAGGGTCGGAAACACCATATATTTT. Its protein product is CATSRDLRVGNTIYF. The full variable domain, with the rest looked up from reference TRBV15 and TRBJ1-3, is DAMVIQNPRYQVTQFGKPVTLSCSQTLNHNVMYWYQQKSSQAPKLLFHYYDKDFNNEADTPDNFQSRRPNTSFCFLDIRSPGLGDTAMYLCATSRDLRVGNTIYFGEGSWLTVV.

The J gene is TRBJ2-7, the V gene TRBV28; TRBD1 matches at 8 bases. Losses at the gene ends were 4 bases for V and 4 bases for J; bases not matched to a gene: 9. Germline V gives CDR1 MDHEN, CDR2 SYDVKM. This CDR3 spans 15 amino acids. The CDR3 sequence is CASSSPRQGRYEQYF. The CDR3 nucleotides read TGTGCCAGCAGTTCCCCGAGACAGGGGCGGTACGAGCAGTACTTC.

The rearrangement uses TRBV2 and TRBJ2-7, with TRBD1 matching over 9 bases. CDR1 and CDR2 (germline): SNHLY, FYNNEI. CDR3 length: 16 residues. Trimming cost V 7 bases and J 6 bases; bases outside gene matches: 16. Here the CDR3 DNA reads TGTGCCAGCACCGCGACAGGGGGACCGAAAGGGGGCGAGCAGTACTTC. Its translation is CASTATGGPKGGEQYF.